This passage covers 17 T cell receptor beta chains from one sample sequenced in a study of beta chain features in type 1 diabetes. Reverse transcription of all isolated RNA meant that expressed TCRB transcripts were sequenced. Profiling relied on immunoSEQ multiplex PCR, and the TCRdb table lists in-frame clones only, not all of them. The data contain roughly 240,000 clones, 13% to 15% of them singletons. Sequencing used naive CD4+ T cells from blood. Source of these receptors: a middle-aged woman in good health.

This clone has only a few counts. The rearrangement uses TRBV5-1 and TRBJ2-7; TRBD2 agrees at 9 bases. The CDR3 has 15 amino acids. CDR1 SGHRS and CDR2 YFSETQ come from the germline V gene. The J segment lost 2 bases and the V segment lost 0 bases, leaving 3 bases of the junction unmatched. The chain's CDR3 is CASSLGAGGTYEQYF. The CDR3 bases are TGCGCCAGCAGCTTGGGCGCGGGGGGGACCTACGAGCAGTACTTC.

The CDR3 loop reads CAISVGDRAYEQYF. The DNA for the CDR3 is TGTGCCATCAGTGTGGGGGACAGAGCTTACGAGCAGTACTTC. The chain couples TRBV10-3 to TRBJ2-7; TRBD1 aligns across 7 bases. V lost 4 bases and J lost 4; bases outside the gene matches: 7. The CDR3 is made up of 14 amino acids. The germline gives CDR1 ENHRY, CDR2 SYGVKD.

The CDR3 DNA is TGTGCCAGTAGTCTACGGTCCTACAATGAGCAGTTCTTC. This codes for CASSLRSYNEQFF. The chain joins TRBV19 to TRBJ2-1; D gene ambiguous. Germline lookup yields CDR1 LNHDA and CDR2 SQIVND (reference sequence). V shed 5 bases and J shed 1 base, with 6 bases lying between them. The CDR3 contains 13 residues.

This clone appeared a few times. V gene TRBV11-2 combines with J gene TRBJ2-2, with 7 bases identical to TRBD2. V shed 5 bases, J shed 0 bases, and the junction held 6 bases outside the gene matches. The CDR3 is 16 amino acids. CDR1 is SGHAT, CDR2 FQNNGV, per germline. The CDR3: CASSRTSVSNTGELFF. DNA for the CDR3: TGTGCCAGCAGCCGTACTAGCGTTTCGAACACCGGGGAGCTGTTTTTT.

The J gene is TRBJ2-3, the V gene TRBV11-2; maybe TRBD1 (5 bases). This CDR3 comprises 15 residues. V was cut by 5 bases and J by 0 bases, with 12 bases left in between. Germline V gene data show CDR1 as SGHAT and CDR2 as FQNNGV. In nucleotides, the CDR3 is TGTGCCAGCAGCCAACAGGTTCTCAGCACAGATACGCAGTATTTT. This sequence encodes CASSQQVLSTDTQYF.

This clone has only a few counts. This rearrangement joins TRBV19 to TRBJ2-4; D is possibly TRBD1 (6 bases). This CDR3 has 14 residues. Deletions cut 5 bases from V and 5 bases from J, with 13 bases between. The V gene's germline CDR1 is LNHDA and CDR2 SQIVND (reference sequence). The CDR3 nucleotides read TGTGCCAGTAGTCGTTGGGGGCGGCAAAACATTCAGTACTTC. This sequence encodes CASSRWGRQNIQYF.

This sequence joins TRBV7-9 and TRBJ1-1; TRBD1 agrees at 7 bases. V lost 5 bases, J lost 4 bases, and 7 bases stayed unmatched. The CDR3 spans 14 residues. Germline values: CDR1 SEHNR, CDR2 FQNEAQ (reference sequence). CDR3 residues: CASSQRAGGTEAFF. The CDR3 region has the DNA TGTGCCAGCAGCCAGAGAGCAGGGGGCACTGAAGCTTTCTTT.

This clone appeared a few times. The CDR3 loop is CASSPGDREMNTEAFF. The DNA for the CDR3 is TGCGCCAGCAGCCCGGGGGACAGGGAAATGAACACTGAAGCTTTCTTT. The genes are TRBV5-1 and TRBJ1-1; 9 positions agree with TRBD1. Germline lookup yields CDR1 SGHRS and CDR2 YFSETQ. The CDR3 is 16 residues long. Trimming removed 4 bases from V and 0 bases from J; junction bases left unmatched: 7.

This clone has more than one count but fewer than ten. This chain uses TRBV2 with TRBJ1-5; TRBD1 is a possible D gene (5 bases). V lost 1 base to trimming and J lost 6 bases, with 10 bases between them. This CDR3 is 14 amino acids long. The V gene's germline CDR1 is SNHLY and CDR2 FYNNEI. Here the CDR3 DNA reads TGTGCCAGCAGTGAAGTCCGGGGGACTCAGCCCCAGCATTTT. Amino acid sequence: CASSEVRGTQPQHF.

This chain joins TRBV7-2 and TRBJ2-1, with TRBD1 as a possible D gene (5 bases). Between the trimmed V and J ends, which lost 5 bases and 0 bases, there was a span of 11 bases. Germline V CDR1 and CDR2: SGHTA, FQGNSA. The CDR3 has 15 residues. CDR3 in amino acids: CASSVSQGSYNEQFF. CDR3 bases: TGTGCCAGCAGCGTCTCTCAGGGCTCCTACAATGAGCAGTTCTTC.

The chain links TRBV5-4 to TRBJ2-1, with TRBD2 identical over 8 bases. The junction had 2 bases not matched to a gene; V was cut back by 0 bases and J by 3 bases. Germline assignment: CDR1 SGHNT and CDR2 YYREEE (reference sequence). The CDR3 is made up of 15 amino acids. In DNA, the CDR3 is TGTGCCAGCAGCTTGGATGCGGGGGGCTACAATGAGCAGTTCTTC. Residues: CASSLDAGGYNEQFF.

The chain has TRBV7-2 and TRBJ1-1; D is unclear. The CDR3 consists of 14 residues. Per the germline V gene, CDR1 is SGHTA and CDR2 is FQGNSA. V lost 6 bases, J lost 0 bases, and 11 bases lay in between. CDR3 nucleotide sequence: TGTGCCAGCAGGCCAAGTGAGTTGAACACTGAAGCTTTCTTT. Protein: CASRPSELNTEAFF. The entire variable domain, with the rest obtained from reference TRBV7-2 and TRBJ1-1, is as follows: GAGVSQSPSNKVTEKGKDVELRCDPISGHTALYWYRQSLGQGLEFLIYFQGNSAPDKSGLPSDRFSAERTGGSVSTLTIQRTQQEDSAVYLCASRPSELNTEAFFGQGTRLTVV.

The chain joins TRBV6-5 to TRBJ2-5; TRBD1 is a possible D gene (5 bases). CDR3 size: 13 residues. V lost 7 bases and J 5 bases, leaving 14 bases between the germline ends. From germline, CDR1 is MNHEY and CDR2 SVGAGI. The CDR3 spells CASTRSGWETQYF. DNA for the CDR3: TGTGCCAGCACAAGGTCAGGGTGGGAGACCCAGTACTTC.

In the case of this clone: One junction end disagrees with the germline gene, perhaps due to a read error. V usage is TRBV6-1 and J usage is TRBJ1-1, with 8 bases matching TRBD1. The CDR3 spans 15 residues. Looked up from germline, CDR1 is MNHNS and CDR2 is SASEGT. In DNA, the CDR3 is TGTGCCATCAGTGTAAAACAGGGGGGATATACTGAAGCTTTCTTT. This sequence encodes CAISVKQGGYTEAFF.

The rearrangement uses TRBV13 and TRBJ1-3, with D hard to call. Trimming took off 4 bases at V and 0 bases at J, with 13 bases between the two ends. This CDR3 has 16 residues. CDR1 and CDR2 (germline): PRHDT, FYEKMQ (reference sequence). CDR3 in DNA: TGTGCCAGCAGCTCTTCATCAGGCCTCTCTGGAAACACCATATATTTT. Translated, it gives CASSSSSGLSGNTIYF.

This rearrangement joins TRBV2 to TRBJ2-7; 10 nucleotides agree with TRBD1. The CDR3 length is 13 residues. J gave up 4 bases and V 5 bases, and 2 bases lay outside the gene matches. Germline assignment: CDR1 SNHLY and CDR2 FYNNEI. CDR3 loop: CASSMDRGYEQYF. The CDR3 DNA is TGTGCCAGCAGTATGGACAGGGGGTACGAGCAGTACTTC. Using reference TRBV2 and TRBJ2-7 for the parts outside the CDR3, the full variable domain is EPEVTQTPSHQVTQMGQEVILRCVPISNHLYFYWYRQILGQKVEFLVSFYNNEISEKSEIFDDQFSVERPDGSNFTLKIRSTKLEDSAMYFCASSMDRGYEQYFGPGTRLTVT.

This clone was picked up many times. The chain is built from TRBV29-1 and TRBJ1-5, with a tentative D call TRBD1 (5 bases). Trimming removed 0 bases at V and 4 bases at J, with 7 bases between. CDR3 length: 13 residues. Germline CDR1 is SQVTM and CDR2 is ANQGSEA. CDR3 in amino acids: CSVEEGGNQPQHF. The CDR3 DNA sequence: TGCAGCGTTGAAGAGGGGGGGAATCAGCCCCAGCATTTT. The variable domain in full, completed from reference TRBV29-1 and TRBJ1-5, reads SAVISQKPSRDICQRGTSLTIQCQVDSQVTMMFWYRQQPGQSLTLIATANQGSEATYESGFVIDKFPISRPNLTFSTLTVSNMSPEDSSIYLCSVEEGGNQPQHFGDGTRLSIL.